The present TCR beta chain was sequenced within a study of T cells in Graves' hyperthyroidism and ophthalmopathy. This clonotype was seen many times. The germline V and J ends were trimmed by 1 base and 4 bases, with 8 bases remaining between them. The CDR3 totals 14 residues. The germline V gene has CDR1 LNHNV and CDR2 YYDKDF (reference sequence). RNA transcripts provided the source from which TCR beta CDR3 regions were amplified. The HTBI primer set served for first-round RT-PCR of the TCR CDR3. TCRdb reanalysed the multiplex PCR reads using MiXCR and keeps one entry per CDR3 protein. The repertoire holds approximately 530,000 distinct CDR3 sequences, with around 15% as singletons.

Sequencing was done on a sample of blood. The genes are TRBV15 and TRBJ1-5; no clear D. The clonotype comes from a woman under 30 with Graves' hyperthyroidism. CDR3 DNA: TGTGCCACCAGCAGAGTGTCGGGGAATCAGCCCCAGCATTTT. This codes for CATSRVSGNQPQHF.